Following are 3 T cell receptor beta chains from one sample sequenced in a study of blood T cell repertoires in COVID-19 (TCRdb year 2020). Library preparation was by the immunoSEQ multiplex PCR assay. Drawn from immuneACCESS, this table holds only the in-frame rearrangements with V and J called that TCRdb kept. Clones are partly lost; checked studies trace under half to an unresolved V gene and leave the rest unexplained. The table for this sample lists 35,000 to 50,000 clones; around nine tenths of them were counted only once. Approximately 2.6% of the sample is held by the ten biggest clonotypes. Sequencing was performed on peripheral blood. The receptors were gathered from a human donor in a cohort sampled during active COVID-19.

V and J are TRBV7-3 and TRBJ2-4, with D possibly being TRBD1 (6 bases). V lost 5 bases and J lost 10, with 18 bases in between. The CDR3 runs 14 residues. Germline assignment: CDR1 SGHTA and CDR2 FQGTGA. The CDR3 region has the DNA TGTGCCAGCAGCCCTGGGACATCCCATGGAATTCAGTACTTC. Protein sequence: CASSPGTSHGIQYF.

The chain employs TRBV10-3 and TRBJ1-5; D call uncertain. V lost 0 bases and J lost 3, with 9 bases in between. CDR3 length: 15 residues. Looked up from germline, CDR1 is ENHRY and CDR2 is SYGVKD. The CDR3 region has the DNA TGTGCCATCAGTGAGTCTCGGCAGGACAATCAGCCCCAGCATTTT. Translated: CAISESRQDNQPQHF.

The gene calls are TRBV11-1 and TRBJ1-2; a possible D gene is TRBD1 (5 bases). The germline CDR1 and CDR2 sequences are SGHAT and FQDESV (reference sequence). Trimming took off 3 bases at V and 2 bases at J, with 7 bases between the two ends. The CDR3 is 13 amino acids. The CDR3 sequence: CASSLAGNYGYTF. The CDR3 DNA reads TGTGCCAGCAGCTTGGCAGGGAACTATGGCTACACCTTC.